This is a list of T cell receptor beta chains from one sample in a study of human T cells and chemical hapten exposure. TCRdb independently ran MiXCR on the RACE reads; one entry per CDR3 protein. The table shows tens of thousands of distinct CDR3 sequences, with around 11% occurring only once. Sequences were derived from whole blood, sampled in connection with sensitization to the hapten diphenylcyclopropenone (DPC). These TCRs come from a woman in her forties or fifties with alopecia areata. Some clones in this sample may be carry-over from other donors' samples. Each CDR3 is given with its conserved first and last residue. The D gene is left open where the match is weak. Clone sizes are given selectively: once, few, many, or a class where the clone is expanded.

abundance	v_gene	j_gene	d_gene	CDR3aa	CDR3nt
many	TRBV27	TRBJ1-1	NA	CASSFATDNTEAFF	TGTGCCAGCAGTTTTGCAACTGATAACACTGAAGCTTTCTTT
few	TRBV7-3	TRBJ2-1	NA	CASSLGPVGLDYNEQFF	TGTGCCAGCAGCTTGGGGCCCGTGGGACTGGATTACAATGAGCAGTTCTTC
many	TRBV29-1	TRBJ1-1	NA	CSVFLTLVTEAFF	TGCAGCGTTTTCCTTACCCTGGTGACTGAAGCTTTCTTT
few	TRBV4-1	TRBJ2-6	NA	CASSQAGQRSGANVLTF	TGCGCCAGCAGCCAAGCAGGACAGCGCTCTGGGGCCAACGTCCTGACTTTC
many	TRBV4-3	TRBJ1-2	NA	CASSQDLGTAANYGYTF	TGCGCCAGCAGCCAAGATCTGGGGACCGCGGCTAACTATGGCTACACCTTC
many	TRBV7-7	TRBJ2-5	TRBD2	CASSLSGSLETQYF	TGTGCCAGCAGCTTAAGCGGGAGTTTAGAGACCCAGTACTTC
many	TRBV4-2	TRBJ2-3	TRBD1	CASSQSPGQGTDTQYF	TGTGCCAGCAGCCAGAGTCCCGGACAGGGCACAGATACGCAGTATTTT
many	TRBV12-3/TRBV12-4	TRBJ1-1	NA	CASSTQGGGLNTEAFF	TGTGCCAGCAGTACACAGGGCGGGGGTTTGAACACTGAAGCTTTCTTT
few	TRBV12-3/TRBV12-4	TRBJ2-1	TRBD1	CASSLGQGATNEQFF	TGTGCCAGCAGTTTGGGACAGGGGGCGACCAATGAGCAGTTCTTC
NA	TRBV5-6	TRBJ2-2	NA	CASSLVRRNTGELFF	TGTGCCAGCAGCTTGGTCAGGAGAAACACCGGGGAGCTGTTTTTT
medium-sized	TRBV14	TRBJ1-4	NA	CASSLILNEKLFF	TGTGCCAGCAGCTTGATACTTAATGAAAAACTGTTTTTT
NA	TRBV6-6	TRBJ2-3	NA	CASADYTDTQYF	TGTGCCAGCGCGGATTACACAGATACGCAGTATTTT
many	TRBV29-1	TRBJ2-1	NA	CSALGGETNEQFF	TGCAGCGCTCTTGGCGGGGAGACGAATGAGCAGTTCTTC
NA	TRBV3-1	TRBJ2-7	NA	CASSQVVYEQYF	TGTGCCAGCAGCCAAGTGGTGTACGAGCAGTACTTC
many	TRBV27	TRBJ2-1	NA	CASSPLTANWYNEQFF	TGTGCCAGCAGTCCACTCACGGCTAATTGGTACAATGAGCAGTTCTTC
few	TRBV12-3/TRBV12-4	TRBJ1-4	TRBD1	CASSFGDRVNEKLFF	TGTGCCAGCAGTTTTGGAGACAGGGTTAATGAAAAACTGTTTTTT
many	TRBV20-1	TRBJ1-2	TRBD1	CSAYSDRGYGYTF	TGCAGTGCTTACTCAGACAGGGGTTATGGCTACACCTTC
few	TRBV3-1	TRBJ1-1	NA	CASSQEPFEAFF	TGTGCCAGCAGCCAAGAACCGTTCGAAGCTTTCTTT
many	TRBV15	TRBJ2-2	NA	CATSRGGLSNTGELFF	TGTGCCACCAGCAGGGGCGGTTTGTCGAACACCGGGGAGCTGTTTTTT
few	TRBV12-5	TRBJ2-5	NA	CASGLGGLQETQYF	TGTGCTAGTGGTTTGGGCGGACTTCAAGAGACCCAGTACTTC
many	TRBV20-1	TRBJ1-5	TRBD1	CSARVGTGDGQPQHF	TGCAGTGCTAGAGTCGGGACAGGGGACGGTCAGCCCCAGCATTTT
NA	TRBV7-9	TRBJ2-6	NA	CASSSPPNVLTF	TGTGCCAGCAGCTCCCCCCCCAACGTCCTGACTTTC
few	TRBV6-1	TRBJ2-6	NA	CASSDEGSGANVLTF	TGTGCCAGCAGTGACGAAGGATCTGGGGCCAACGTCCTGACTTTC
many	TRBV5-1	TRBJ2-5	TRBD2	CASSLLRLAGGHQETQYF	TGCGCCAGCAGCTTGTTGCGGTTAGCGGGGGGCCACCAAGAGACCCAGTACTTC
many	TRBV7-2	TRBJ2-5	TRBD2	CASSSLAGEETQYF	TGTGCCAGCAGCTCCCTAGCGGGAGAAGAGACCCAGTACTTC
few	TRBV20-1	TRBJ2-7	TRBD1	CSARTGRQGEQYF	TGCAGTGCTAGAACGGGACGACAGGGCGAGCAGTACTTC
many	TRBV18	TRBJ1-2	NA	CASSPGRDYGYTF	TGTGCCAGCTCACCAGGTCGCGACTATGGCTACACCTTC
few	TRBV5-4	TRBJ2-3	TRBD2	CASSLEVLAGGTDTQYF	TGTGCCAGCAGCTTGGAGGTACTAGCGGGAGGCACAGATACGCAGTATTTT
once	TRBV6-5	TRBJ2-7	NA	CASSYSARDYEQYF	TGTGCCAGCAGTTACTCGGCCAGGGACTACGAGCAGTACTTC
NA	TRBV4-3	TRBJ1-1	NA	CASSQDIGLGAFF	TGCGCCAGCAGCCAAGATATCGGGTTGGGTGCTTTCTTT
NA	TRBV2	TRBJ1-1	NA	CASSSESVRGTEAFF	TGTGCCAGCAGTTCCGAGTCGGTCAGGGGCACTGAAGCTTTCTTT
NA	TRBV7-9	TRBJ2-1	NA	CASSPPPRQTRGNEQFF	TGTGCCAGCAGCCCCCCCCCTCGACAGACGAGGGGCAATGAGCAGTTCTTC
NA	TRBV28	TRBJ2-7	NA	CASSLWDERSYEQYF	TGTGCCAGCAGTTTATGGGACGAGCGATCCTACGAGCAGTACTTC
NA	TRBV5-6	TRBJ2-7	TRBD1	CASSLVQGSRYEQYF	TGTGCCAGCAGCTTGGTACAGGGGAGCCGCTACGAGCAGTACTTC
few	TRBV6-4	TRBJ2-1	TRBD1	CASGFDRVPSAVNEQFF	TGTGCCAGCGGATTTGACAGGGTCCCCTCTGCGGTCAATGAGCAGTTCTTC
many	TRBV6-1	TRBJ1-1	NA	CASSEVRGGYPEAFF	TGTGCCAGCAGTGAAGTTCGTGGAGGCTATCCGGAAGCTTTCTTT
few	TRBV12-3/TRBV12-4	TRBJ2-7	TRBD1	CASSPGTAAYEQYF	TGTGCCAGCAGTCCAGGGACAGCAGCCTACGAGCAGTACTTC
NA	TRBV29-1	TRBJ2-2	NA	CSVEGLEGTGELFF	TGCAGCGTTGAGGGGCTAGAGGGCACCGGGGAGCTGTTTTTT
few	TRBV11-2	TRBJ1-5	NA	CASSLVVQGTKPNQPQHF	TGTGCCAGCAGCTTAGTTGTTCAGGGAACCAAGCCCAATCAGCCCCAGCATTTT
NA	TRBV7-9	TRBJ2-7	NA	CASSPRDGSYEQYF	TGTGCCAGCAGCCCACGGGACGGATCCTACGAGCAGTACTTC
few	TRBV5-1	TRBJ2-7	NA	CASSPRVVAYEQYF	TGCGCCAGCAGCCCCCGGGTCGTAGCCTACGAGCAGTACTTC
medium-sized	TRBV7-2	TRBJ1-6	NA	CASSSRRGNNSPLHF	TGTGCCAGCAGCTCCAGGAGGGGAAATAATTCACCCCTCCACTTT
few	TRBV20-1	TRBJ2-2	TRBD1	CSARSGTGQSGELFF	TGCAGTGCCCGCTCCGGGACAGGGCAGTCCGGGGAGCTGTTTTTT
few	TRBV19	TRBJ1-2	NA	CASSIVGTLTSFTF	TGTGCCAGTAGTATAGTAGGAACTTTGACGTCCTTCACCTTC
NA	TRBV2	TRBJ2-2	NA	CASSEWASANTRELFF	TGTGCCAGCAGTGAATGGGCCAGCGCGAACACCAGGGAGCTGTTTTTT
NA	TRBV9	TRBJ2-7	TRBD2	CASSQSPSGGFYEQYF	TGTGCCAGCAGCCAATCCCCTAGCGGGGGGTTCTACGAGCAGTACTTC
many	TRBV4-3	TRBJ1-2	TRBD1	CASSPRTGYGYTF	TGCGCCAGCAGCCCCCGGACAGGGTATGGCTACACCTTC
NA	TRBV11-1	TRBJ2-1	TRBD2	CASSFGTSSNEQFF	TGTGCCAGCAGCTTTGGGACTAGCTCCAATGAGCAGTTCTTC